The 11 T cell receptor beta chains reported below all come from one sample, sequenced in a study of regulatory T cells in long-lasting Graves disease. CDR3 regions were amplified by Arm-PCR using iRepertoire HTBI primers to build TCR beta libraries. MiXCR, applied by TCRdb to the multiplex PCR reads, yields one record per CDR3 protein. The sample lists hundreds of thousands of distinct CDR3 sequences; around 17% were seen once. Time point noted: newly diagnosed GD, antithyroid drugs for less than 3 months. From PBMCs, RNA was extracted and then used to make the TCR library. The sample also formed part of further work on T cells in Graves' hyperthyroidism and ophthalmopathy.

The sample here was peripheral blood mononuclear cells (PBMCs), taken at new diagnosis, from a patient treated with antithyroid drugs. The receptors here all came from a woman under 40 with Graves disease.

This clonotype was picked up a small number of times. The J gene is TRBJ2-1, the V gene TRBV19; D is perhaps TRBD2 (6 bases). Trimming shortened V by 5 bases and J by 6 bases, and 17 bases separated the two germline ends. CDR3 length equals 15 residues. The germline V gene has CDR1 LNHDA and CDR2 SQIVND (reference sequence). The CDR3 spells CASSSGLPGGNEQFF. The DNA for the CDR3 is TGTGCCAGTAGTTCGGGACTTCCCGGGGGCAATGAGCAGTTCTTC.

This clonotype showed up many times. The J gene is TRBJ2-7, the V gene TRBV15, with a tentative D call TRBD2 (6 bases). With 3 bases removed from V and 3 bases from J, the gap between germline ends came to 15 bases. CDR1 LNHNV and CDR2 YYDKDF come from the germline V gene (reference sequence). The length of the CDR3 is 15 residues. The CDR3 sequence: CATSRRGGRSYEQYF. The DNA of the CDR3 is TGTGCCACCAGCAGGAGAGGAGGGCGAAGCTACGAGCAGTACTTC.

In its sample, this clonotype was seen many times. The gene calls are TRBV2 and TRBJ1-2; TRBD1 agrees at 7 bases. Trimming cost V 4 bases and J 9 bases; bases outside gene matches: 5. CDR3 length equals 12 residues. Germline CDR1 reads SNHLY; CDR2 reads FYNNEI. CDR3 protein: CASSGRGYSYTF. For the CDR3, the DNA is TGTGCCAGCAGTGGCAGGGGGTATAGCTACACCTTC.

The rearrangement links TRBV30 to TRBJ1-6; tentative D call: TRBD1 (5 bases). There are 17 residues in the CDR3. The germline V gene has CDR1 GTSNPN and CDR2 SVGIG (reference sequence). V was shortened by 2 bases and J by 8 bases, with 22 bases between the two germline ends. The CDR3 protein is CAWSYFSGRRKDSPLHF. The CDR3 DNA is TGTGCCTGGAGTTATTTTTCAGGGCGCCGCAAAGATTCACCCCTCCACTTT.

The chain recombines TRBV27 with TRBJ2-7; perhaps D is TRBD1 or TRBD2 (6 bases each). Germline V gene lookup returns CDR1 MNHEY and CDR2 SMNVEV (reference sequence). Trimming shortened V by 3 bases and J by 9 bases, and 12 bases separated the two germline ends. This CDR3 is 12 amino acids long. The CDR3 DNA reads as TGTGCCAGCAGTTTTGGGGGGCATGGGCAGTACTTC. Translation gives CASSFGGHGQYF.

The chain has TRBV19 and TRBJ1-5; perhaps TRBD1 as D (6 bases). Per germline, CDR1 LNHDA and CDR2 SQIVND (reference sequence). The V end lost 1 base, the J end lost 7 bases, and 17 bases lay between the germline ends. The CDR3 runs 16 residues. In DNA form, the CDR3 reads TGTGCCAGTAGTATAGGTTTCGGGGGGCCGGCGCAGCCCCAGCATTTT. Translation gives CASSIGFGGPAQPQHF.

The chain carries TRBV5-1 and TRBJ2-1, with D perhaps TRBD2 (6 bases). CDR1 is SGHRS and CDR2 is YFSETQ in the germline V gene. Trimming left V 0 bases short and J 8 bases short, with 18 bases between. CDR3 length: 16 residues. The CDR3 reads CASSLAGRTTADEQFF. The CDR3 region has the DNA TGCGCCAGCAGCTTGGCCGGGAGAACAACGGCGGATGAGCAGTTCTTC.

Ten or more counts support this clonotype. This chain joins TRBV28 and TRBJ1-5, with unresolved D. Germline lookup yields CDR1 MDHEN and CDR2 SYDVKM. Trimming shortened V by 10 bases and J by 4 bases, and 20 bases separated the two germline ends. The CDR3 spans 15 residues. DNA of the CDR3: TGTGCCACCCGGGATTCTACAGAGCGGAATCAGCCCCAGCATTTT. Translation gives CATRDSTERNQPQHF. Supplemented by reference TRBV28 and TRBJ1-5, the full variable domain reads DVKVTQSSRYLVKRTGEKVFLECVQDMDHENMFWYRQDPGLGLRLIYFSYDVKMKEKGDIPEGYSVSREKKERFSLILESASTNQTSMYLCATRDSTERNQPQHFGDGTRLSIL.

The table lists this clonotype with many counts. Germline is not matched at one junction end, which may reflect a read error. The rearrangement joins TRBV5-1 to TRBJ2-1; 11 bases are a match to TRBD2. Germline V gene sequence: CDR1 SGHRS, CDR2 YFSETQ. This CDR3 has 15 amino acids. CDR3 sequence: CASSLAGGTYNEQFF. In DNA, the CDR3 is TGTGCCAGCAGCTTAGCGGGAGGGACCTACAATGAGCAGTTCTTC.

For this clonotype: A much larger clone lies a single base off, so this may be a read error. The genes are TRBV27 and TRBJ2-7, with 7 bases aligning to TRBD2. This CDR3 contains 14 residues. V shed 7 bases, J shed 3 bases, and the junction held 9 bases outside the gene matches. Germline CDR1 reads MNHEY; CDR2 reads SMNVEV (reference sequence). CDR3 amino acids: CASTYGAGVYEQYF. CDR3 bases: TGTGCCAGCACATACGGGGCGGGGGTCTACGAGCAGTACTTC.

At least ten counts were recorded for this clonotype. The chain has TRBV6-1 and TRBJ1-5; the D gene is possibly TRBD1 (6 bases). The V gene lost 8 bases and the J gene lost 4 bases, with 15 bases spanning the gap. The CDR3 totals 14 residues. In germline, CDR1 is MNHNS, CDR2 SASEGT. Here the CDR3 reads CASLRGGWNQPQHF. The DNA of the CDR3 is TGTGCCAGCCTAAGGGGGGGCTGGAATCAGCCCCAGCATTTT.